This T cell receptor (beta chain) was captured by sequencing in a study of blood T cell repertoires in COVID-19. Study-level background: The cDNA or gDNA used as material had been derived from T cells, B-cell-depleted T cells, or PBMCs.

Authors' processing steps: It was from reference gene primer amplification that nucleated cell counts were estimated. Sequencing used immunoSEQ multiplex PCR; TCRdb keeps in-frame clones, though not all of them. V, J and clone size were drawn from that table, and D and trimming were deduced from the DNA. Here the sample spans roughly 200,000 clones, under 90% being singletons. CDR1 MDHEN and CDR2 SYDVKM come from the germline V gene. V gave up 6 bases and J gave up 0 bases, with 12 bases separating them. The CDR3 has 15 amino acids. V usage is TRBV28 and J usage is TRBJ1-3; no clear D gene. The sequenced sample was peripheral blood. The TCR comes from a woman aged 80 or over with COVID-19, enrolled during active disease. The CDR3 region has the DNA TGTGCCAGCAGCCGTGAGCCTCTCTCTGGAAACACCATATATTTT. It yields the protein CASSREPLSGNTIYF.